The 8 T cell receptor beta chains below come from one sample, sequenced in a study of T cells after yellow fever vaccination. MiXCR, run by TCRdb on the 5' RACE reads, gives a single entry per CDR3 protein. Of approximately 550,000 distinct CDR3 sequences listed, over 15% are singletons. Sequencing was performed on PBMCs, taken 15 days after the yellow fever booster vaccination. All receptors come from a young man who received the YFV17D yellow fever vaccine.

Only a few counts were recorded for this clonotype. CDR3 bases: TGTGCCAGCAGCCAAGATTGGGGCGATGAGCAGTTCTTC. Translated, it gives CASSQDWGDEQFF. The J gene is TRBJ2-1, the V gene TRBV3-1; D is possibly TRBD1 (5 bases). Trimming removed 0 bases from V and 8 bases from J, with 8 bases in between. The germline V gene encodes CDR1 LGHDT and CDR2 YNNKEL (reference sequence). CDR3 length: 13 amino acids.

The rearrangement links TRBV12-3 or TRBV12-4 to TRBJ2-7; possibly TRBD1 for D (5 bases). The CDR3 is made up of 13 amino acids. Trimming took off 3 bases at V and 6 bases at J, with 12 bases between the two ends. The CDR3 bases are TGTGCCAGCAGTTTTGGCACCCAGGGCGAGCAGTACTTC. Amino acid sequence: CASSFGTQGEQYF.

This chain uses TRBV27 with TRBJ2-1, with 10 bases identical to TRBD1. J gave up 8 bases and V 6 bases, and 1 base lay outside the gene matches. The CDR3 has 12 residues. Germline V gives CDR1 MNHEY, CDR2 SMNVEV (reference sequence). The chain's CDR3 is CASRTGGYEQFF. The CDR3 DNA is TGTGCCAGCAGGACAGGGGGCTATGAGCAGTTCTTC.

As for this clonotype: At one end the junction does not follow the germline gene, possibly because of a read error. This chain links TRBV20-1 with TRBJ2-1; D might be TRBD2 (6 bases). From germline, CDR1 is DFQATT and CDR2 SNEGSKA (reference sequence). The CDR3 totals 16 residues. The CDR3 DNA follows: TGCAGTGCTAGACGCGGGACCCCTCGGATCAAGAATGAGCAGTTGTTC. Amino acid sequence: CSARRGTPRIKNEQLF.

This clonotype appeared a few times. The V and J genes are TRBV12-3 or TRBV12-4 and TRBJ2-1; 7 bases map to TRBD1. After removal of 1 base from V and 9 bases from J, the junction contained 18 bases not matched to a gene. The CDR3 consists of 18 residues. In DNA, the CDR3 is TGTGCCAGCAGTTTAGTCCCGTTGCGGACAGGCTTTTTGGGTGAGCAGTTCTTC. Protein product: CASSLVPLRTGFLGEQFF.

The CDR3 sequence is CSAKTGGPNTEAFF. CDR3 DNA sequence: TGCAGTGCTAAGACTGGGGGACCAAACACTGAAGCTTTCTTT. V usage is TRBV20-1 and J usage is TRBJ1-1; a possible D gene is TRBD1 (5 bases). CDR1 is DFQATT, CDR2 SNEGSKA, per germline (reference sequence). V was trimmed by 4 bases and J by 2 bases, leaving 14 bases between them. CDR3 length: 14 amino acids.

This clonotype appeared a few times. At one end the junction does not follow the germline gene, possibly because of a read error. The chain carries TRBV7-7 and TRBJ2-7; TRBD1 might be the D (5 bases). The CDR3 totals 13 residues. From germline, CDR1 is SSHAT and CDR2 FNYEAQ (reference sequence). The CDR3 sequence: CASSLFKGNEQYF. CDR3 DNA: TGTGCTAGCAGCTTATTTAAGGGGAACGAGCAGTACTTC.

This chain connects TRBV7-2 to TRBJ2-3; D possibly corresponds to TRBD2 (6 bases). The germline V gene encodes CDR1 SGHTA and CDR2 FQGNSA. V shed 5 bases and J shed 11 bases, with 23 bases lying between them. CDR3 length: 15 residues. CDR3 nucleotides: TGTGCCAGCAGCCCCATGGCAGGGACTGTGCAGTTGCAGTATTTT. It encodes CASSPMAGTVQLQYF.